These 20 T cell receptor beta chains were sequenced from one sample in a study of cytomegalovirus exposure and HLA in healthy donors. Primers: 60 Vbeta forward and 13 Jbeta reverse. Assay: immunoSEQ multiplex PCR; the TCRdb copy retains only in-frame clones and omits some. The table lists 160,000 or so clones, around 81% of them singletons. The sample consisted of PBMCs. Every receptor here comes from a woman aged 50 to 60 in good health and CMV-seronegative.

V usage is TRBV7-3 and J usage is TRBJ2-3; 7 bases agree with TRBD1. Germline assignment: CDR1 SGHTA and CDR2 FQGTGA. CDR3 length equals 14 residues. V trimming: 6 bases; J trimming: 4 bases; junction bases outside the gene matches: 7. Written as DNA, the CDR3 is TGTGCCAGCAGTCAAAGAGGACAGGCAGATACGCAGTATTTT. Translation: CASSQRGQADTQYF. Based on the CDR3 plus reference TRBV7-3 and TRBJ2-3, the full variable domain is GAGVSQTPSNKVTEKGKYVELRCDPISGHTALYWYRQSLGQGPEFLIYFQGTGAADDSGLPNDRFFAVRPEGSVSTLKIQRTERGDSAVYLCASSQRGQADTQYFGPGTRLTVL.

The J gene is TRBJ1-5, the V gene TRBV7-2, with a tentative D call TRBD1 (6 bases). There are 15 residues in the CDR3. Per the germline V gene, CDR1 is SGHTA and CDR2 is FQGNSA. Trimming took 3 bases from V and 0 from J, leaving 9 bases between them. CDR3 coding DNA: TGTGCCAGCAGCTTCAGGGGTTATAGCAATCAGCCCCAGCATTTT. It is translated as CASSFRGYSNQPQHF.

This clone was seen a single time. V usage is TRBV19 and J usage is TRBJ2-7; D is possibly TRBD2 (6 bases). V lost 3 bases to trimming and J lost 0 bases, with 15 bases between them. Germline CDR1 and CDR2: LNHDA and SQIVND (reference sequence). The CDR3 is 16 amino acids. CDR3 residues: CASSISQAGLSYEQYF. CDR3 nucleotides: TGTGCCAGTAGTATCTCACAAGCGGGCCTCTCCTACGAGCAGTACTTC.

This chain links TRBV11-2 with TRBJ2-1, with 8 bases lining up with TRBD2. The germline V gene encodes CDR1 SGHAT and CDR2 FQNNGV. V shed 2 bases, J shed 6 bases, and the junction held 6 bases outside the gene matches. This CDR3 spans 15 amino acids. CDR3 residues: CASSLLRGASNEQFF. For the CDR3, the DNA is TGTGCCAGCAGCTTATTGCGGGGGGCAAGCAATGAGCAGTTCTTC.

The chain joins TRBV6-5 to TRBJ1-1; D is uncertain. V gave up 6 bases and J gave up 5 bases, with 19 bases separating them. The CDR3 has 15 residues. Germline CDR1 and CDR2: MNHEY and SVGAGI. The CDR3 DNA follows: TGTGCCAGCAGACCGGGAAACGTGGTGGGGACTGAAGCTTTCTTT. As protein: CASRPGNVVGTEAFF.

The J gene is TRBJ2-4, the V gene TRBV19; TRBD1 is a possible D gene (7 bases). Germline V gene sequence: CDR1 LNHDA, CDR2 SQIVND (reference sequence). Trimming pared 3 bases from V and 1 base from J, leaving 19 bases between. The CDR3 totals 18 residues. Here the CDR3 reads CASSISNQGGTAKNIQYF. CDR3 coding DNA: TGTGCCAGTAGTATTTCTAATCAGGGGGGTACGGCCAAAAACATTCAGTACTTC.

This clone has only a few counts. V gene TRBV7-9 combines with J gene TRBJ2-7, with 11 bases fitting TRBD1. This CDR3 has 13 residues. The V segment lost 4 bases and the J segment 12 bases; nucleotides outside the gene matches: 8. Per germline, CDR1 SEHNR and CDR2 FQNEAQ (reference sequence). The CDR3 DNA sequence: TGTGCCAGCAGCTCCCTGGACAGGGGGCAGGGGTACTTC. Translation: CASSSLDRGQGYF.

The chain employs TRBV27 and TRBJ2-4; 9 bases line up with TRBD1. Per germline, CDR1 MNHEY and CDR2 SMNVEV (reference sequence). The CDR3 has 15 residues. The junction had 9 bases not matched to a gene; V was cut back by 6 bases and J by 6 bases. The CDR3 reads CASRATGGAGNIQYF. CDR3 sequence (DNA): TGTGCCAGCAGGGCCACAGGGGGCGCAGGAAACATTCAGTACTTC.

This clone has just a few counts. The chain is built from TRBV7-2 and TRBJ2-7; 11 nucleotides align to TRBD1. Unmatched junction bases numbered 6, after V lost 1 base and J lost 4 bases. Germline CDR1 and CDR2: SGHTA and FQGNSA. CDR3 length: 16 residues. In DNA form, the CDR3 reads TGTGCCAGCAGCTTAGAAATAGGACAGGGGGCTTACGAGCAGTACTTC. This sequence encodes CASSLEIGQGAYEQYF.

V and J are TRBV4-1 and TRBJ2-1; 9 nucleotides agree with TRBD2. This CDR3 has 16 residues. CDR1 and CDR2 (germline): MGHRA, YSYEKL. Trimming at V came to 4 bases and at J to 7 bases, leaving 11 bases not matched to a gene. The DNA for the CDR3 is TGCGCCAGCAGCCTCTTCGGGACTAGCCGCGGTAATGAGCAGTTCTTC. Translated, it gives CASSLFGTSRGNEQFF.

J is TRBJ2-2 and V is TRBV5-1; 8 nucleotides match TRBD1. J lost 3 bases, V lost 0 bases, and 4 bases had no gene match. This CDR3 contains 16 residues. The germline gives CDR1 SGHRS, CDR2 YFSETQ. CDR3 nucleotide sequence: TGCGCCAGCAGCTTGGGACAGGGGATGTACACCGGGGAGCTGTTTTTT. This sequence encodes CASSLGQGMYTGELFF.

V and J are TRBV7-2 and TRBJ2-5; D is possibly TRBD2 (6 bases). The DNA end is a closer match to TRBJ2-7, so the J assignment may be wrong. Per the germline V gene, CDR1 is SGHTA and CDR2 is FQGNSA. The CDR3 contains 12 residues. The CDR3 nucleotides read TGTGCCAGCTGGGAGGTAGCCTACGAGCAGTACTTC. It yields the protein CASWEVAYEQYF.

The chain couples TRBV7-2 to TRBJ2-2; 7 positions agree with TRBD1. The CDR3 covers 18 residues. Unmatched junction bases numbered 14, after V lost 5 bases and J lost 2 bases. Germline CDR1 and CDR2: SGHTA and FQGNSA. The CDR3 here is CASSPGVLRGRNTGELFF. The CDR3 DNA reads TGTGCCAGCAGCCCCGGGGTCTTGAGGGGGCGCAACACCGGGGAGCTGTTTTTT.

This clone came up once. This sequence joins TRBV30 and TRBJ2-7; 9 bases agree with TRBD1. With 0 bases clipped from V and 4 bases from J, the junction kept 7 bases outside the gene matches. The CDR3 contains 15 residues. The germline V gene has CDR1 GTSNPN and CDR2 SVGIG (reference sequence). CDR3 sequence reads: CAWSVPLDRGYEQYF. The CDR3 bases are TGTGCCTGGAGTGTACCTCTGGACAGGGGTTACGAGCAGTACTTC.

In its sample, this clone was seen a few times. V usage is TRBV6-1 and J usage is TRBJ1-1; TRBD1 matches 11 bases. Losses at the gene ends were 5 bases for V and 5 bases for J; bases not matched to a gene: 7. The germline V gene has CDR1 MNHNS and CDR2 SASEGT. This CDR3 has 15 amino acids. This CDR3 is CASSSGTGGRTEAFF. The CDR3 bases are TGTGCCAGCAGTTCCGGGACAGGGGGAAGAACTGAAGCTTTCTTT.

CDR3 DNA: TGTGCCTGGAGTGTACGGGTGGGTGAGCAGTTCTTC. Translation: CAWSVRVGEQFF. This sequence joins TRBV30 and TRBJ2-1; D not certain. Per germline, CDR1 GTSNPN and CDR2 SVGIG (reference sequence). Trimming took 0 bases from V and 9 from J, leaving 9 bases between them. The CDR3 runs to 12 residues.

CDR3 DNA sequence: TGCGCCAGCAGCCAAGCGTGGTATAGCGACTATGGCTACACCTTC. It yields the protein CASSQAWYSDYGYTF. The chain links TRBV4-3 to TRBJ1-2, with D hard to call. Trimming removed 1 base at V and 3 bases at J, with 12 bases between. The CDR3 is made up of 15 amino acids. From germline, CDR1 is LGHNA and CDR2 YSLEER.

V is TRBV4-3 and J is TRBJ2-1; 13 positions agree with TRBD2. Looked up from germline, CDR1 is LGHNA and CDR2 is YSLEER. V lost 2 bases to trimming and J lost 6 bases; unmatched junction nucleotides: 1. The CDR3 consists of 15 residues. CDR3 in amino acids: CASSQRTSGGNEQFF. CDR3 in DNA: TGCGCCAGCAGCCAACGGACTAGCGGGGGCAATGAGCAGTTCTTC.

A word on this clone: Other DNA sequences in the same sample also yield this CDR3. The chain combines TRBV5-4 with TRBJ1-1; TRBD1 aligns across 9 bases. Germline V gene sequence: CDR1 SGHNT, CDR2 YYREEE (reference sequence). The CDR3 extends over 16 amino acids. Trimming took 1 base from V and 4 from J; bases not matched to a gene: 8. The chain's CDR3 is CASSLTGQGFGTEAFF. The DNA for the CDR3 is TGTGCCAGCAGCTTGACGGGACAGGGTTTTGGCACTGAAGCTTTCTTT.

This clone has just one count. J is TRBJ2-3 and V is TRBV9; 9 bases agree with TRBD2. Germline-derived CDR1 and CDR2 are SGDLS and YYNGEE. Losses at the gene ends were 4 bases for V and 2 bases for J; bases not matched to a gene: 5. The CDR3 loop spans 15 amino acids. CDR3 loop: CASSSAGGSTDTQYF. Written as DNA, the CDR3 is TGTGCCAGCAGCTCAGCGGGGGGATCCACAGATACGCAGTATTTT. The full variable domain, with the rest looked up from reference TRBV9 and TRBJ2-3, is DSGVTQTPKHLITATGQRVTLRCSPRSGDLSVYWYQQSLDQGLQFLIQYYNGEERAKGNILERFSAQQFPDLHSELNLSSLELGDSALYFCASSSAGGSTDTQYFGPGTRLTVL.